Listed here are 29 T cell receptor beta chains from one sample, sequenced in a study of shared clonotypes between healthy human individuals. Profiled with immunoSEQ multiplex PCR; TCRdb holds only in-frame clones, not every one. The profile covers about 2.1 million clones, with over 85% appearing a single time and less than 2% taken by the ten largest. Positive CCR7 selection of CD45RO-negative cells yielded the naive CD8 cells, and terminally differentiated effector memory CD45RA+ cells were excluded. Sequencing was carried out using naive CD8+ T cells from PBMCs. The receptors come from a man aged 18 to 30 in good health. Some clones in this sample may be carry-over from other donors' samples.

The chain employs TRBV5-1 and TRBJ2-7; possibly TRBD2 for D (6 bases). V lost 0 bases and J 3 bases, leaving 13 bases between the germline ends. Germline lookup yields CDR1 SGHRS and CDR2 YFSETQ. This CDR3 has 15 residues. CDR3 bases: TGCGCCAGCAGCTTGGATTCGGGAGACCACTACGAGCAGTACTTC. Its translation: CASSLDSGDHYEQYF.

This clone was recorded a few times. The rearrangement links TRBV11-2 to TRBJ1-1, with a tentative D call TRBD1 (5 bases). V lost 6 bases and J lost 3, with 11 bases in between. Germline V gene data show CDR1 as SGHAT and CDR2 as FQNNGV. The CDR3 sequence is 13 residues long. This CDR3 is CASRLWGDTEAFF. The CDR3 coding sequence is TGTGCCAGCAGGTTATGGGGGGACACTGAAGCTTTCTTT.

CDR3 coding DNA: TGTGCCAGCAGCTTATACCGGGGGGAGTTGTACGAGCAGTACTTC. It translates to CASSLYRGELYEQYF. V is TRBV7-3 and J is TRBJ2-7, with 7 bases identical to TRBD2. CDR3 size: 15 residues. V was clipped by 2 bases and J by 4 bases; unmatched bases: 8. The germline gives CDR1 SGHTA, CDR2 FQGTGA.

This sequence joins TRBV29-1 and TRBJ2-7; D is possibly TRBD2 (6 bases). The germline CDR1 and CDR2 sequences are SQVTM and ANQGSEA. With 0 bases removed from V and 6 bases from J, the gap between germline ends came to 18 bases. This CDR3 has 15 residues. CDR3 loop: CSVEDNLATQGEQYF. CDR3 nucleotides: TGCAGCGTTGAAGATAACCTAGCGACCCAGGGCGAGCAGTACTTC.

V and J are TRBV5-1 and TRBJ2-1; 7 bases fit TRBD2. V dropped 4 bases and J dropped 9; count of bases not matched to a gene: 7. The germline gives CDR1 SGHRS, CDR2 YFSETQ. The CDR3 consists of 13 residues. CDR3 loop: CASSPMGGSEQFF. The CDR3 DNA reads TGCGCCAGCAGCCCGATGGGGGGGAGTGAGCAGTTCTTC.

The CDR3 region is CASSLVGGRKEQYF. CDR3 bases: TGTGCCAGCAGTTTGGTTGGGGGCAGGAAAGAGCAGTACTTC. This chain connects TRBV27 to TRBJ2-7; weak D call: TRBD1 (6 bases). Looked up from germline, CDR1 is MNHEY and CDR2 is SMNVEV (reference sequence). The CDR3 is made up of 14 amino acids. Between the trimmed V and J ends, which lost 3 bases and 7 bases, there was a span of 16 bases.

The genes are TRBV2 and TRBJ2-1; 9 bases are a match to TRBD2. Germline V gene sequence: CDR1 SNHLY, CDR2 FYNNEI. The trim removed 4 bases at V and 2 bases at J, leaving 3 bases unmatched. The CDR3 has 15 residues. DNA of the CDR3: TGTGCCAGCAGTGTAGCGGGAGAGCCCTACAATGAGCAGTTCTTC. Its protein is CASSVAGEPYNEQFF. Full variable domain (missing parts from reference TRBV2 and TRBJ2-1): EPEVTQTPSHQVTQMGQEVILRCVPISNHLYFYWYRQILGQKVEFLVSFYNNEISEKSEIFDDQFSVERPDGSNFTLKIRSTKLEDSAMYFCASSVAGEPYNEQFFGPGTRLTVL.

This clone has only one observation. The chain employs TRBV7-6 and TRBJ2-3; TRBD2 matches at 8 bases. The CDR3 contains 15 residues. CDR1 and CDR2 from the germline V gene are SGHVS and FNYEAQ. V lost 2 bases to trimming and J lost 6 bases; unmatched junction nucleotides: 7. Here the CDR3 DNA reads TGTGCCAGCAGCTTATTGGGAGCGGGAGCGGATACGCAGTATTTT. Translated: CASSLLGAGADTQYF. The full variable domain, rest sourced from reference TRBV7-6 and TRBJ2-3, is GAGVSQSPRYKVTKRGQDVALRCDPISGHVSLYWYRQALGQGPEFLTYFNYEAQQDKSGLPNDRFSAERPEGSISTLTIQRTEQRDSAMYRCASSLLGAGADTQYFGPGTRLTVL.

CDR3 region: CASSPGSPYEQYF. Written as DNA, the CDR3 is TGTGCCAGCAGCCCGGGCAGCCCCTACGAGCAGTACTTC. The V and J genes are TRBV7-2 and TRBJ2-7; D is ambiguous. The CDR3 has 13 amino acids. Germline loops: CDR1 SGHTA, CDR2 FQGNSA. Between the trimmed V and J ends, which lost 5 bases and 2 bases, there was a span of 10 bases.

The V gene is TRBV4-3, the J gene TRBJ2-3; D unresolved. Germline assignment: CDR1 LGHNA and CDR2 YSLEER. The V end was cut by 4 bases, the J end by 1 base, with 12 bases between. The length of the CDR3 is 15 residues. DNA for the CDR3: TGCGCCAGCAGCCCCATATTGTCTGGCACAGATACGCAGTATTTT. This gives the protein CASSPILSGTDTQYF.

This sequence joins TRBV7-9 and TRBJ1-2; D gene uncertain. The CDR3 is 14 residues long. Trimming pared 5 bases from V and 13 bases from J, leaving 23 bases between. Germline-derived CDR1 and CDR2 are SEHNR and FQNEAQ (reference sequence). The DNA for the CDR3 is TGTGCCAGCAGCCGAGACGGAGGATTGACTAGTTCCACCTTC. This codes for CASSRDGGLTSSTF.

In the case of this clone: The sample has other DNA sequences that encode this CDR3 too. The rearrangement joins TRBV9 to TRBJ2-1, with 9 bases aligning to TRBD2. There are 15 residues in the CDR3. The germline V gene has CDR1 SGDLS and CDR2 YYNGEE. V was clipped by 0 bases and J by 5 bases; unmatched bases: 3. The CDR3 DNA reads TGTGCCAGCAGCGTAGGACTAGCGGCGAACAATGAGCAGTTCTTC. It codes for CASSVGLAANNEQFF.

The CDR3 coding sequence is TGTGCCAGCACCCCACAACCGGACAGCCGCACAGATACGCAGTATTTT. This translates into CASTPQPDSRTDTQYF. This chain links TRBV27 with TRBJ2-3; D may be TRBD1 (6 bases). In germline, CDR1 is MNHEY, CDR2 SMNVEV (reference sequence). The CDR3 covers 16 residues. The V gene lost 7 bases and the J gene lost 1 base, with 18 bases spanning the gap.

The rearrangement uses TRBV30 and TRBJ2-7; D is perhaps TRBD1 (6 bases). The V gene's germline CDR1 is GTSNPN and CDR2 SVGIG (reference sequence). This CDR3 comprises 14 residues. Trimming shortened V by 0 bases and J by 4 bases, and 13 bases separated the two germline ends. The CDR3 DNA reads TGTGCCTGGAGTGTAAGTAGGGGGTTGTACGAGCAGTACTTC. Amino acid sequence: CAWSVSRGLYEQYF.

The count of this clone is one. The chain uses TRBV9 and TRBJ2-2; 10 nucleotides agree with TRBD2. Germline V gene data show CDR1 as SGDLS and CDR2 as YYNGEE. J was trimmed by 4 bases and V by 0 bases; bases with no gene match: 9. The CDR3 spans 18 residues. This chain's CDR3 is CASSVGPLAGVPTGELFF. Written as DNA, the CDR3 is TGTGCCAGCAGCGTAGGGCCTCTAGCGGGAGTCCCCACCGGGGAGCTGTTTTTT.

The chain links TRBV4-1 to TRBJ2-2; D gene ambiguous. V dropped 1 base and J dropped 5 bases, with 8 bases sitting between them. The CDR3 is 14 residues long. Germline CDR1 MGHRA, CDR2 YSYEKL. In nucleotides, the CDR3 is TGCGCCAGCAGCCAAGCTTACGGGACCGGGGAGCTGTTTTTT. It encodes CASSQAYGTGELFF.

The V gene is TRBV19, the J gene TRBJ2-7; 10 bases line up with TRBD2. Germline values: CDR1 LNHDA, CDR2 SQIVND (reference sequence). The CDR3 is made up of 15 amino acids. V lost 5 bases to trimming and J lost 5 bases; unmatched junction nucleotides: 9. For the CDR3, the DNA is TGTGCCAGTAGTCCTAAGCGGGAGGGCCTCCACGAGCAGTACTTC. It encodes CASSPKREGLHEQYF.

The CDR3 protein is CASSFWEGNTEAFF. The CDR3 region has the DNA TGTGCCAGCAGTTTCTGGGAAGGGAACACTGAAGCTTTCTTT. The chain links TRBV27 to TRBJ1-1; no clear D gene. Germline V CDR1 and CDR2: MNHEY, SMNVEV (reference sequence). V dropped 3 bases and J dropped 1 base, with 9 bases sitting between them. The CDR3 has 14 amino acids.

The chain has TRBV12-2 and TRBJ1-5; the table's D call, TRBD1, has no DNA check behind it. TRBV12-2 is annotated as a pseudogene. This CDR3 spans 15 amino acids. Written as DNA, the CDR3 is TGTGCAAGTCGCCGTCTGGTAGGGGCCGGTCAGCCCCAGCATTTT. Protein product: CASRRLVGAGQPQHF.

The CDR3 loop reads CASSSTGPPREQYF. The CDR3 DNA reads TGTGCCAGCAGCTCAACGGGGCCCCCTAGAGAGCAGTACTTC. The chain joins TRBV7-3 to TRBJ2-7; either TRBD1 or TRBD2 may fit D (5 bases each). Deletions cut 4 bases from V and 7 bases from J, with 17 bases between. Germline V lookup: CDR1 SGHTA, CDR2 FQGTGA. This CDR3 is 14 amino acids long.

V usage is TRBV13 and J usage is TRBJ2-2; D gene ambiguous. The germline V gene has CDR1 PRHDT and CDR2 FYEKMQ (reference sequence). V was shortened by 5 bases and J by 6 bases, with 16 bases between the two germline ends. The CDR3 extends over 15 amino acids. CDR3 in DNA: TGTGCCAGCAGCCCATTCGACGGCCCCGCCGGGGAGCTGTTTTTT. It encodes CASSPFDGPAGELFF.

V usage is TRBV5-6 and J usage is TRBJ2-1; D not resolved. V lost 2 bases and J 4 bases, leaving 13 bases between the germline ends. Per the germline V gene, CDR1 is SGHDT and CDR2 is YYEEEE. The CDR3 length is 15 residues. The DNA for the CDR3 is TGTGCCAGCAGCTTTTCAGCCAAGCTATACAATGAGCAGTTCTTC. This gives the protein CASSFSAKLYNEQFF.

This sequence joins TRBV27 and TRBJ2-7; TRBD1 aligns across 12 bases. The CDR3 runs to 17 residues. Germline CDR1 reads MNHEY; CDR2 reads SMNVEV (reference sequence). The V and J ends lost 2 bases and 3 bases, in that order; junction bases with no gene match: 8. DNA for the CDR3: TGTGCCAGCAGTTTACTCGGGACAGGGGGCCCCTACTACGAGCAGTACTTC. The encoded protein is CASSLLGTGGPYYEQYF.

CDR3 sequence: CASSLIVVGDDSGANVLTF. The CDR3 DNA is TGTGCCAGCAGTTTAATTGTCGTAGGGGACGACTCTGGGGCCAACGTCCTGACTTTC. The chain carries TRBV27 and TRBJ2-6, with D perhaps assigned TRBD1 or TRBD2 (5 bases each). Germline CDR1 is MNHEY and CDR2 is SMNVEV (reference sequence). CDR3 length equals 19 residues. V gave up 2 bases and J gave up 0 bases, with 17 bases separating them.

The CDR3 bases are TGTGCCAGCAGTTTACAGGGAAATTTTGAAGCTTTCTTT. Translation: CASSLQGNFEAFF. This chain connects TRBV28 to TRBJ1-1; D perhaps matches TRBD1 (5 bases). This CDR3 has 13 residues. From germline, CDR1 is MDHEN and CDR2 SYDVKM. V lost 2 bases and J lost 7, with 11 bases in between.

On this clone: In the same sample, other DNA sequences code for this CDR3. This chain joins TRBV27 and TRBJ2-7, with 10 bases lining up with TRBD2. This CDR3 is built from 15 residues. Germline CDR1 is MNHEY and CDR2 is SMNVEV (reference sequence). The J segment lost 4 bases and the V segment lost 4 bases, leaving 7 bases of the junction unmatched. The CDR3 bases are TGTGCCAGCAGTTCCCCAACTAGCGGGGAGTACGAGCAGTACTTC. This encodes CASSSPTSGEYEQYF.

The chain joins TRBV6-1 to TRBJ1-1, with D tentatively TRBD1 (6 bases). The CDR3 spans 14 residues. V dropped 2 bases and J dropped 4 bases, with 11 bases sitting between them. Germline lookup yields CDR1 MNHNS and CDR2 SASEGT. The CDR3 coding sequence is TGTGCCAGCAGTGAAACGAGGGGGGGCACTGAAGCTTTCTTT. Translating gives CASSETRGGTEAFF.

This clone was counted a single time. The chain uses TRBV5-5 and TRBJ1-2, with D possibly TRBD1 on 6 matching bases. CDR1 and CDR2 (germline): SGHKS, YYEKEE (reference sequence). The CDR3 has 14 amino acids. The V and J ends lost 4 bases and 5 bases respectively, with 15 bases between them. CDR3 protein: CASSPYEGEYGYTF. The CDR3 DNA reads TGTGCCAGCAGCCCGTACGAGGGGGAGTATGGCTACACCTTC.

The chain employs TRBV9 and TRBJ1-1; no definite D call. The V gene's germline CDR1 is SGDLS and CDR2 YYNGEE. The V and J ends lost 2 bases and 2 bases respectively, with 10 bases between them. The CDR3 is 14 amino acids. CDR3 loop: CASSVLGINTEAFF. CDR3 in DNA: TGTGCCAGCAGCGTCCTGGGGATAAACACTGAAGCTTTCTTT. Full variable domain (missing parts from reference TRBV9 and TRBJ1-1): DSGVTQTPKHLITATGQRVTLRCSPRSGDLSVYWYQQSLDQGLQFLIQYYNGEERAKGNILERFSAQQFPDLHSELNLSSLELGDSALYFCASSVLGINTEAFFGQGTRLTVV.